This T cell receptor beta chain was profiled in a study of CD8+CD57+ T cells in acquired aplastic anemia. The CDR3 has 15 amino acids. Germline values: CDR1 SGHVS, CDR2 FNYEAQ. Trimming took off 3 bases at V and 2 bases at J, with 13 bases between the two ends. CDR3 and TCR beta VDJ profiling relied on genomic DNA as the template. TCRdb used MiXCR to reprocess the reads, holding one entry per CDR3 protein. Of approximately 300,000 distinct CDR3 sequences listed, roughly 61% are singletons. For sequencing, patients were chosen who had shown expansion of CD8+CD57+ cells by flow cytometry. Patients were treatment-naive when blood was sampled. As concerns this clonotype: Its antigen is as yet unknown.

Study conclusions and caveats: Patients and controls were found to share approximately 31 CD8+ CDR3 sequences.

This chain links TRBV7-6 with TRBJ1-1; TRBD1 might be the D (6 bases). Sequenced input: sorted CD4+, CD8+, or CD8+CD57+ T cells (not recorded which) from PBMCs. The TCR comes from a human donor with aplastic anemia. This CDR3 reads CASSFPGTLNTEAFF. In DNA, the CDR3 is TGTGCCAGCAGCTTCCCCGGGACACTAAACACTGAAGCTTTCTTT.